This T cell receptor beta chain was sequenced during a study of early T cells in non-severe SARS-CoV-2 infection. Study background: The study sequenced bulk RNA from unsorted whole blood, with chains unpaired. General study points: Clonotype matching in VDJdb favored anti-spike CD8 responses and did not capture private and CD4 specificities.

Unique molecular identifiers were attached to individual cDNA molecules. TCRdb re-called the 5' RACE reads with MiXCR, one entry per CDR3 protein. This sample carries tens of thousands of distinct CDR3 sequences, around 7% of them seen once, and the ten largest clones take more than 20%. Germline assignment: CDR1 SGDLS and CDR2 YYNGEE. J was trimmed by 4 bases and V by 2 bases; bases with no gene match: 8. CDR3 size: 16 residues. A few counts support this clonotype. Its specificity is not known. Sequenced here: whole blood, sampled at baseline. This clonotype was obtained from an adult who was a healthcare worker with PCR-confirmed SARS-CoV-2 infection or an uninfected control (not recorded which). The rearrangement joins TRBV9 to TRBJ2-2; TRBD2 agrees at 7 bases. CDR3 nucleotides: TGTGCCAGCAGCGTTTCCGGGAGGTCTAGCACCGGGGAGCTGTTTTTT. Translating it yields CASSVSGRSSTGELFF.